Presented here are 22 T cell receptor beta chains from one specimen sequenced in a study of graft-versus-host responses after intestinal transplantation. No antigen has been identified for these receptors. The data were produced by immunoSEQ multiplex PCR, yet TCRdb's version contains in-frame clones alone and is incomplete. Of around 100,000 clones in the sample, more than 90% are singletons; the top ten hold approximately 0.22%. Sequences were derived from unstimulated CD4+ T cells sorted from spleen or lymph node cells, sampled before transplant. These receptors originate from a human donor who was the organ donor for an intestinal transplant.

V usage is TRBV10-3 and J usage is TRBJ2-3; no definite D call. V gave up 4 bases and J gave up 4 bases, with 12 bases separating them. From germline, CDR1 is ENHRY and CDR2 SYGVKD. The CDR3 contains 14 residues. The CDR3: CAISGMEPPDTQYF. CDR3 bases: TGTGCCATCAGTGGTATGGAGCCCCCAGATACGCAGTATTTT.

This clone was picked up one time. The gene calls are TRBV7-2 and TRBJ2-7, with D perhaps matching TRBD1 (5 bases). V was cut by 4 bases and J by 2 bases, with 12 bases left in between. Germline assignment: CDR1 SGHTA and CDR2 FQGNSA. The CDR3 sequence is 14 residues long. As DNA, the CDR3 is TGTGCCAGCAGCTCCACAGGTATCACCTACGAGCAGTACTTC. It encodes CASSSTGITYEQYF.

The genes are TRBV6-8 and TRBJ2-7; D is ambiguous. CDR1 is MNHGY and CDR2 is SAAAGT in the germline V gene. The CDR3 runs 11 residues. Trimming shortened V by 5 bases and J by 2 bases, and 4 bases separated the two germline ends. The CDR3 loop is CASSPAYEQYF. CDR3 nucleotide sequence: TGTGCCAGCAGTCCCGCCTACGAGCAGTACTTC.

The rearrangement links TRBV5-1 to TRBJ2-1, with TRBD2 matching over 13 bases. There are 18 residues in the CDR3. Germline V gene lookup returns CDR1 SGHRS and CDR2 YFSETQ. The J segment lost 3 bases and the V segment lost 0 bases, leaving 6 bases of the junction unmatched. DNA for the CDR3: TGCGCCAGCAGCTTGGCCGGGACTAGCGGGACCCTCTACAATGAGCAGTTCTTC. Encoded protein: CASSLAGTSGTLYNEQFF.

This rearrangement joins TRBV7-2 to TRBJ2-2; D is uncertain. CDR1 SGHTA and CDR2 FQGNSA come from the germline V gene. Trimming removed 3 bases at V and 1 base at J, with 9 bases between. The CDR3 totals 15 residues. The CDR3 DNA is TGTGCCAGCAGCTTGAGTTTAGGGAACACCGGGGAGCTGTTTTTT. Its translation is CASSLSLGNTGELFF.

The chain carries TRBV6-5 and TRBJ2-5; unclear D gene. V lost 6 bases and J lost 4, with 6 bases in between. This CDR3 spans 11 amino acids. From germline, CDR1 is MNHEY and CDR2 SVGAGI. The CDR3 DNA reads TGTGCCAGCAGGACCTCAGAGACCCAGTACTTC. This encodes CASRTSETQYF.

The gene calls are TRBV15 and TRBJ2-7, with 11 bases aligning to TRBD2. CDR3 length: 16 residues. CDR1 and CDR2 from the germline V gene are LNHNV and YYDKDF (reference sequence). V gave up 5 bases and J gave up 7 bases; unmatched junction bases: 13. The CDR3 reads CATSRGGLAVRGEQYF. The DNA of the CDR3 is TGTGCCACCAGCCGAGGGGGACTAGCGGTTCGGGGTGAGCAGTACTTC.

The chain has TRBV7-9 and TRBJ1-5; D is uncertain. CDR1 and CDR2 (germline): SEHNR, FQNEAQ (reference sequence). V lost 3 bases to trimming and J lost 9 bases, with 9 bases between them. The CDR3 covers 12 residues. The CDR3 region has the DNA TGTGCCAGCAGCTTGGGTGGCGCGCCCCAGCATTTT. Amino acid sequence: CASSLGGAPQHF.

The chain recombines TRBV14 with TRBJ2-5; D not resolved. V was shortened by 2 bases and J by 7 bases, with 5 bases between the two germline ends. The CDR3 runs to 11 residues. Germline CDR1 and CDR2: SGHDN and FVKESK. CDR3 DNA: TGTGCCAGCAGCCAACTGCGGACCCAGTACTTC. This translates into CASSQLRTQYF.

The V gene is TRBV2, the J gene TRBJ2-7; D might be TRBD2 (6 bases). From germline, CDR1 is SNHLY and CDR2 FYNNEI. The CDR3 is made up of 12 amino acids. Trimming pared 6 bases from V and 0 bases from J, leaving 6 bases between. The DNA of the CDR3 is TGTGCCAGCAGGGGAGGCTCCTACGAGCAGTACTTC. Encoded protein: CASRGGSYEQYF.

The chain has TRBV19 and TRBJ1-4; D gene uncertain. Germline CDR1 LNHDA, CDR2 SQIVND (reference sequence). The CDR3 totals 13 residues. The V and J ends lost 6 bases and 5 bases respectively, with 10 bases between them. CDR3 sequence: CASSRRWNEKLFF. CDR3 nucleotides: TGTGCCAGTAGCAGACGGTGGAATGAAAAACTGTTTTTT.

The rearrangement links TRBV10-2 to TRBJ2-5; 7 nucleotides align to TRBD2. Per germline, CDR1 WSHSY and CDR2 SAAADI. This CDR3 has 16 residues. V trimming: 0 bases; J trimming: 5 bases; junction bases outside the gene matches: 9. The CDR3 coding sequence is TGCGCCAGCAGTGAGTCAGCCGGGGGAGGGGCGGAGACCCAGTACTTC. Translation: CASSESAGGGAETQYF.

V is TRBV18 and J is TRBJ2-6, with unresolved D. This CDR3 is built from 15 residues. The germline V gene has CDR1 KGHSH and CDR2 LQKENI. With 3 bases removed from V and 2 bases from J, the gap between germline ends came to 8 bases. CDR3 amino acids: CASSPGLTGANVLTF. CDR3 DNA: TGTGCCAGCTCACCGGGGTTGACTGGGGCCAACGTCCTGACTTTC.

In this sample, this clone turned up once. The chain uses TRBV5-6 and TRBJ2-3; D is unresolved. V lost 3 bases to trimming and J lost 2 bases, with 19 bases between them. The CDR3 has 17 amino acids. Germline CDR1 is SGHDT and CDR2 is YYEEEE. The CDR3 DNA is TGTGCCAGCAGCTACCTATCGCGGCAGGATCTCACAGATACGCAGTATTTT. Translation gives CASSYLSRQDLTDTQYF.

The chain is built from TRBV5-1 and TRBJ2-3; D remains unclear. The V end was cut by 3 bases, the J end by 2 bases, with 10 bases between. CDR1 is SGHRS and CDR2 is YFSETQ in the germline V gene. The CDR3 consists of 14 residues. The CDR3 coding sequence is TGCGCCAGCAGCTCGGCCCGATACACAGATACGCAGTATTTT. Its translation: CASSSARYTDTQYF.

The V call is TRBV2, the J call TRBJ2-1; 11 positions match TRBD1. The germline gives CDR1 SNHLY, CDR2 FYNNEI. The CDR3 runs 14 residues. The ends lost 6 bases at V and 8 bases at J; junction bases unmatched: 6. CDR3 DNA: TGTGCCAGCAGAGCCGGGACAGGGGGACATGAGCAGTTCTTC. Amino acids: CASRAGTGGHEQFF.

There are a few counts of this clone. The same CDR3 also results from other DNA sequences found in this sample. The genes are TRBV2 and TRBJ1-5; possibly TRBD1 for D (5 bases). The germline gives CDR1 SNHLY, CDR2 FYNNEI. V lost 4 bases to trimming and J lost 2 bases, with 12 bases between them. The CDR3 loop spans 15 amino acids. The CDR3 bases are TGTGCCAGCAGTGCCCAGGGAGGGGGCAATCAGCCCCAGCATTTT. Translated: CASSAQGGGNQPQHF.

This clone came up once. This rearrangement joins TRBV29-1 to TRBJ1-1, with D perhaps matching TRBD1 (6 bases). Germline CDR1 reads SQVTM; CDR2 reads ANQGSEA. CDR3 length equals 16 residues. The V and J ends lost 2 bases and 7 bases respectively, with 23 bases between them. DNA of the CDR3: TGCAGCGTTGAACTTCAACGACGGGGGCGCTTCGGTGAAGCTTTCTTT. As protein: CSVELQRRGRFGEAFF.

About this clone: The junction shows a germline mismatch at one end, possibly a read error. This chain uses TRBV29-1 with TRBJ2-4; tentative D call: TRBD2 (8 bases). Germline CDR1 is SQVTM and CDR2 is ANQGSEA. This CDR3 contains 14 residues. The CDR3 loop is CSVFSGTAQNIQYF. The CDR3 DNA sequence: TGCAGCGTTTTTAGCGGGACAGCCCAAAACATTCAGTACTTC.

This chain joins TRBV5-4 and TRBJ2-5, with 14 bases identical to TRBD2. The closer fit of TRBJ2-7 to the DNA end suggests the J call may be wrong. This CDR3 region has 16 residues. Germline lookup yields CDR1 SGHNT and CDR2 YYREEE (reference sequence). The CDR3, as DNA: TGTGCCAGCAGCTTGGGGGGACTAGCGGGAGCTTACGAGCAGTACTTC. Translation gives CASSLGGLAGAYEQYF.

This chain connects TRBV7-3 to TRBJ2-1; 12 bases fit TRBD2. The CDR3 loop spans 15 amino acids. Germline trimming cut 5 bases from V and 3 bases from J; bases unmatched to any gene: 2. CDR1 SGHTA and CDR2 FQGTGA come from the germline V gene. CDR3 loop: CASSQTSGGYNEQFF. CDR3 sequence (DNA): TGTGCCAGCAGCCAGACTAGCGGGGGCTACAATGAGCAGTTCTTC.

The chain is built from TRBV5-8 and TRBJ2-3; D is unresolved. The CDR3 covers 15 residues. Germline CDR1 SGHTS, CDR2 YDEGEE. Between the trimmed V and J ends, which lost 0 bases and 0 bases, there was a span of 8 bases. The CDR3 sequence: CASSLAGLSTDTQYF. The CDR3 DNA reads TGTGCCAGCAGCTTGGCCGGCCTCAGCACAGATACGCAGTATTTT.